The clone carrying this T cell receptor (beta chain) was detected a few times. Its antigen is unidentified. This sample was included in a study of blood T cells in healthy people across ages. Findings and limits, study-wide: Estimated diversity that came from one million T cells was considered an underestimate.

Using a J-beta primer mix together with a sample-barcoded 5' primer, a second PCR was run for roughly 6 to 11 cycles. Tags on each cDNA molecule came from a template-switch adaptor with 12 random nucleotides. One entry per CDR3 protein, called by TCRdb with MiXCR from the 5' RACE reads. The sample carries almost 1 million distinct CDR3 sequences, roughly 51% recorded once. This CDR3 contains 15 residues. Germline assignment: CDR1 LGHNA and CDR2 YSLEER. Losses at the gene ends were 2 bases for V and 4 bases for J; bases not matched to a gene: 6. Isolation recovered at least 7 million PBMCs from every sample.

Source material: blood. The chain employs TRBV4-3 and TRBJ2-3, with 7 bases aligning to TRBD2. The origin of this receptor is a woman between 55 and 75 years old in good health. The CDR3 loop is CASSQRLALADTQYF. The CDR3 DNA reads TGCGCCAGCAGCCAAAGACTAGCATTGGCAGATACGCAGTATTTT.